The source of this T cell receptor (beta chain) is a study of cytomegalovirus exposure and HLA in healthy donors. Study observations and caveats: At a 0.05 false discovery rate, a later analysis found 15,000 to 20,000 TCR beta sequences to be associated with HLA alleles. Across donors, sequencing depth was assumed by presence/absence analyses to be roughly uniform.

Germline V gene sequence: CDR1 SEHNR, CDR2 FQNEAQ (reference sequence). The CDR3 sequence is 15 residues long. Trimming took 4 bases from V and 3 from J; bases not matched to a gene: 5. Primers included in the PCR were 60 Vbeta and 13 Jbeta primers. Only in-frame clones appear in the TCRdb table, and some are missing; sequencing was by immunoSEQ multiplex PCR. The sample contains some 200,000 clones, about two thirds of which appear only once. As concerns this clone: The antigen is unknown.

This clonotype originated in a man between 40 and 49 years old in good health and CMV-seropositive. The source material was PBMCs. The chain links TRBV7-9 to TRBJ2-2, with 7 positions matching TRBD1. In DNA form, the CDR3 reads TGTGCCAGCAGCTCCCGACAGGGTTACACCGGGGAGCTGTTTTTT. Its translation: CASSSRQGYTGELFF.